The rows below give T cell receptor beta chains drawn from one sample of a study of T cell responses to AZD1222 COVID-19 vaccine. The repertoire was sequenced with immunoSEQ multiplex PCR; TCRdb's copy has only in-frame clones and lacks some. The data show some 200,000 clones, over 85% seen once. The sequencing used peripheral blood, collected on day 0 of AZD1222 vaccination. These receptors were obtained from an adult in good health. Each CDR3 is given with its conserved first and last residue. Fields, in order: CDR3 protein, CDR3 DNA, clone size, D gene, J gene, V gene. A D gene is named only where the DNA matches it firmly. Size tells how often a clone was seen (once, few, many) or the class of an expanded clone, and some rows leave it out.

CASSYPSGSTTDTQYF TGTGCCAGCAGTTACCCTAGTGGAAGCACGACAGATACGCAGTATTTT - - TRBJ2-3 TRBV6-5
CASSQLAGFTDTQYF TGCGCCAGCAGCCAACTAGCGGGCTTCACAGATACGCAGTATTTT few TRBD2 TRBJ2-3 TRBV10-1
CASSLGQGLQPQHF TGTGCCAGCAGCTTAGGACAGGGCCTGCAGCCCCAGCATTTT few TRBD1 TRBJ1-5 TRBV7-9
CASSDTGSGGKQYF TGTGCCAGCAGTGACACGGGGTCAGGCGGTAAGCAGTACTTC - - TRBJ2-7 TRBV6-4
CASSLGTSGSYEQYF TGCGCCAGCAGCTTAGGGACTAGCGGTTCCTACGAGCAGTACTTC once TRBD2 TRBJ2-7 TRBV5-1
CASSITPGGARDQPQHF TGTGCCAGTAGTATTACCCCCGGGGGGGCGCGGGATCAGCCCCAGCATTTT - - TRBJ1-5 TRBV19
CSVRQLMNTEAFF TGCAGCGTAAGACAGCTAATGAACACTGAAGCTTTCTTT - - TRBJ1-1 TRBV29-1
CASSQTGGSEAFF TGTGCCAGCAGCCAAACAGGGGGTTCGGAAGCTTTCTTT - TRBD1 TRBJ1-1 TRBV14
CATSTGGTVLGYTF TGTGCCACCTCAACCGGGGGGACTGTATTAGGCTACACCTTC - - TRBJ1-2 TRBV19
CASSLGQGGEKLFF TGTGCCAGCAGCCTGGGACAGGGAGGGGAAAAACTGTTTTTT - TRBD1 TRBJ1-4 TRBV11-2
CASSKQTALYTF TGTGCCAGCAGCAAACAGACCGCTCTCTACACCTTC few - TRBJ1-2 TRBV5-6
CSARDFDTIYF TGCAGTGCCCGGGATTTTGACACCATATATTTT - - TRBJ1-3 TRBV20-1
CASSPAEGDGYTF TGTGCCAGCTCACCAGCAGAAGGGGATGGCTACACCTTC - - TRBJ1-2 TRBV18
CASSTRTSGKGDTQYF TGTGCCAGCAGCACCCGGACTAGCGGTAAGGGAGATACGCAGTATTTT - TRBD2 TRBJ2-3 TRBV13
CASNLGGPGNTIYF TGTGCCAGCAACCTCGGAGGTCCTGGAAACACCATATATTTT - - TRBJ1-3 TRBV5-4
CASSPEYRASGYTF TGTGCCAGCTCACCAGAGTACAGGGCTAGTGGCTACACCTTC once - TRBJ1-2 TRBV18
CASVAGGGPTGELFF TGTGCCAGCGTAGCGGGAGGAGGGCCCACCGGGGAGCTGTTTTTT - TRBD2 TRBJ2-2 TRBV19
CASSLAFSARRETYEQYF TGTGCCAGCAGCTTGGCCTTTTCCGCCCGCCGGGAAACCTACGAGCAGTACTTC - - TRBJ2-7 TRBV5-6
CASSYVGDRDYGYTF TGTGCCAGCAGTTACGTGGGGGACAGAGACTATGGCTACACCTTC once TRBD1 TRBJ1-2 TRBV6-5
CASSLEGQGLEKLFF TGTGCCAGCAGCTTAGAAGGCCAGGGGCTTGAAAAACTGTTTTTT - - TRBJ1-4 TRBV7-9
CSVDGHPVYGYTF TGCAGCGTTGACGGTCATCCCGTCTATGGCTACACCTTC - - TRBJ1-2 TRBV29-1
CASRGGTTEAFF TGTGCCAGCAGGGGAGGGACCACTGAAGCTTTCTTT - - TRBJ1-1 TRBV6-5
CASSLQYGMNTEAFF TGTGCCAGCAGCTTACAGTACGGAATGAACACTGAAGCTTTCTTT once - TRBJ1-1 TRBV7-8
CASRNGQGDQPQHF TGTGCCAGCAGAAATGGACAGGGAGATCAGCCCCAGCATTTT - TRBD1 TRBJ1-5 TRBV6-5
CASKTGTGLDYGYTF TGTGCCAGCAAAACCGGGACAGGACTTGACTATGGCTACACCTTC once TRBD1 TRBJ1-2 TRBV5-4
CASSWRGRSYF TGTGCCAGCAGTTGGAGGGGGCGGTCGTACTTC once - TRBJ2-7 TRBV27
CASSTGTSPLHF TGTGCCAGCAGTACGGGGACATCACCCCTCCACTTT - - TRBJ1-6 TRBV6-5
CASREGGLGNYGYTF TGTGCCAGCAGGGAAGGGGGATTAGGGAACTATGGCTACACCTTC once - TRBJ1-2 TRBV6-1
CASSFPRGSYNSPLHF TGTGCCAGCAGCTTTCCACGCGGGTCCTATAATTCACCCCTCCACTTT once - TRBJ1-6 TRBV7-9
CASSFTVSQTQYF TGTGCCAGCAGTTTCACAGTCTCTCAGACCCAGTACTTC - - TRBJ2-5 TRBV27
CASSLGVGQGGETQYF TGTGCCAGCAGCTTAGGTGTGGGGCAGGGGGGAGAGACCCAGTACTTC - - TRBJ2-5 TRBV11-3
CASSGALSGNQPQHF TGTGCCAGTAGCGGGGCCTTATCGGGCAATCAGCCCCAGCATTTT - - TRBJ1-5 TRBV19
CASSLSRTGLTEAFF TGTGCCAGCAGTTTATCACGGACAGGGCTGACTGAAGCTTTCTTT - TRBD1 TRBJ1-1 TRBV27
CASSLGAHETQYF TGTGCCAGCAGCTTAGGGGCCCACGAGACCCAGTACTTC - - TRBJ2-5 TRBV11-2
CARNTEAFF TGTGCCAGGAACACTGAAGCTTTCTTT - - TRBJ1-1 TRBV19
CASSVGEGAYEQYF TGTGCCAGCAGCGTAGGGGAGGGGGCCTACGAGCAGTACTTC once - TRBJ2-7 TRBV9
CASRQQLTTEAFF TGTGCCAGCAGACAACAGTTGACCACTGAAGCTTTCTTT - - TRBJ1-1 TRBV3-1/TRBV3-2
CASSETLAGVAYEQYF TGTGCCAGCAGTGAGACCCTAGCGGGGGTAGCGTACGAGCAGTACTTC - TRBD2 TRBJ2-7 TRBV6-1
CSVTGQYTGELFF TGCAGCGTTACCGGACAGTACACCGGGGAGCTGTTTTTT - - TRBJ2-2 TRBV29-1
CASSLVGGTSGYTQYF TGTGCCAGCAGCTTAGTAGGCGGGACTAGCGGGTATACGCAGTATTTT few TRBD2 TRBJ2-3 TRBV5-4
CASSFGIRASGYTF TGTGCCAGCAGCTTCGGGATAAGGGCATCTGGCTACACCTTC - - TRBJ1-2 TRBV7-2
CASSPRDRTPGNIQYF TGTGCCAGCTCACCCCGGGACAGGACTCCCGGAAACATTCAGTACTTC - TRBD1 TRBJ2-4 TRBV18
CASSLAPDTQYF TGTGCCAGCAGCCTGGCCCCGGATACGCAGTATTTT - - TRBJ2-3 TRBV5-6
CASSFGADFEQYF TGTGCCAGCAGTTTTGGGGCGGACTTCGAGCAGTACTTC few - TRBJ2-7 TRBV27